This is a list of T cell receptor beta chains from one sample in a study of blood T cell repertoires in COVID-19. Produced via immunoSEQ multiplex PCR; TCRdb's table is partial and in-frame only. The sample comprises hundreds of thousands of clones, 75% to 90% of which are singletons, and more than 0.95% rests with the top ten. Sequencing was carried out using PBMCs or T cells enriched from blood (not recorded which). The receptors stem from a man in his thirties or forties who had recovered from COVID-19. Both conserved end residues are part of each CDR3. The D gene is left open where the match is weak. Size tells how often a clone was seen (once, few, many) or the class of an expanded clone, and some rows leave it out.

- TRBJ2-1 TRBV7-7 - TGTGCTAGCAGCTTAGCGCGAGCCACCTACAATGAGCAGTTCTTC CASSLARATYNEQFF
TRBD1 TRBJ1-1 TRBV5-8 once TGTGCCAGCAGCAGGGACAGGGTGTACACTGAAGCTTTCTTT CASSRDRVYTEAFF
TRBD1 TRBJ1-5 TRBV5-8 few TGTGCCAGCAGCGGGGGACAGGGTTCTCAGCCCCAGCATTTT CASSGGQGSQPQHF
- TRBJ1-1 TRBV19 once TGTGCCAGTAGTATGCGGGTTGTGGGAGGAGCGGCTTTCTTT CASSMRVVGGAAFF
TRBD1 TRBJ2-4 TRBV7-8 - TGTGCCAGCAGCTCTATCACAGGGGGACTAGCCAAAAACATTCAGTACTTC CASSSITGGLAKNIQYF
TRBD2 TRBJ2-1 TRBV7-3 - TGTGCCAGCAGCATCACCGGGACTAACTCCTACAATGAGCAGTTCTTC CASSITGTNSYNEQFF
TRBD1 TRBJ2-5 TRBV5-1 - TGCGCCAGCAGCTTGGGTAGGGGGCGGGAGACCCAGTACTTC CASSLGRGRETQYF
TRBD1 TRBJ1-5 TRBV6-5 - TGTGCCAGCAGGGTACAGGGGGCGGGACAGCCCCAGCATTTT CASRVQGAGQPQHF
- TRBJ1-3 TRBV18 - TGTGCCAGCTCACCACTCCAGATGGGAAACACCATATATTTT CASSPLQMGNTIYF
- TRBJ2-5 TRBV27 - TGTGCCAGCAGTGAAACAGTGGATTCGGAGACCCAGTACTTC CASSETVDSETQYF
TRBD2 TRBJ2-4 TRBV5-1 - TGCGCCAGCAGCACGACTAGCGGGGGAAACATTCAGTACTTC CASSTTSGGNIQYF
- TRBJ2-1 TRBV5-1 - TGCGCCAGCAGCTTGGTGGCGGGGTCCTACAATGAGCAGTTCTTC CASSLVAGSYNEQFF
TRBD2 TRBJ2-7 TRBV7-2 - TGTGCCAGCAGCGGTGGACTAGGCAGCTCCTACGAGCAGTACTTC CASSGGLGSSYEQYF
- TRBJ2-7 TRBV11-2 - TGTGCCAGCAGCTTAGATTCTAGTTCCTACGAGCAGTACTTC CASSLDSSSYEQYF
TRBD1 TRBJ2-5 TRBV10-2 - TGCGCCAGCAGTAAGCCGGGACAGGGGGCCGAGACCCAGTACTTC CASSKPGQGAETQYF
TRBD2 TRBJ2-1 TRBV27 - TGTGCCAGCAGTCCCGGACTAGATGAGCAGTTCTTC CASSPGLDEQFF
- TRBJ2-5 TRBV11-2 few TGTGCCAGCAGATTAGGAGGGATAGAGACCCAGTACTTC CASRLGGIETQYF
TRBD2 TRBJ2-7 TRBV3-1/TRBV3-2 - TGTGCCAGCAGCCAAGAAGCGGGAACCTACGAGCAGTACTTC CASSQEAGTYEQYF
TRBD1 TRBJ1-1 TRBV12-3/TRBV12-4 - TGTGCCAGCCGACAGGGCAGGTACACTGAAGCTTTCTTT CASRQGRYTEAFF
- TRBJ1-6 TRBV27 - TGTGCCAGCAGGCGCGGCGGGGGAACCCTCCACTTT CASRRGGGTLHF